This T cell receptor beta chain was found in a study of blood T cell repertoires in COVID-19. The CDR3 contains 15 residues. CDR1 is MNHEY and CDR2 is SVGAGI in the germline V gene. V was trimmed by 0 bases and J by 1 base, leaving 10 bases between them. This clone was counted once. Original handling: Scientists estimated how many nucleated cells there were by amplifying reference gene primers. Repertoires were generated with immunoSEQ multiplex PCR, while TCRdb's copy carries only in-frame clones and drops some. That table gives V, J and clone size, and the DNA gave D and trimming. Of 90,000 to 100,000 clones listed, approximately 82% are singletons.

The specimen was peripheral blood. The receptor comes from a man in his 70s with acute or convalescent COVID-19. The J gene is TRBJ2-7, the V gene TRBV6-5; a possible D gene is TRBD2 (5 bases). The CDR3 coding sequence is TGTGCCAGCAGTTACTCGAGAGGGAAATCCTACGAGCAGTACTTC. Translation gives CASSYSRGKSYEQYF.